The clone carrying this TCR beta chain was picked up one time. The antigen remains undetermined. Just one base apart from a much larger clone, this may be a read error. Using RNA template, CDR3s of TCR alpha and beta were amplified with iRepertoire arm-PCR. TCRdb re-called the multiplex PCR reads with MiXCR, one entry per CDR3 protein. Of over 100,000 distinct CDR3 sequences listed, less than 30% are singletons. Germline V CDR1 and CDR2: MNHEY, SMNVEV (reference sequence). The CDR3 covers 14 residues. This entry comes from a study of glioma-infiltrating T cells. Study-wide results and caveats: Gliomas, especially low-grade, showed above-expected tissue-blood divergence; non-neoplastic patients showed below. Only very few CDR3 sequences appeared in both tissue and blood.

This chain links TRBV27 with TRBJ1-6; no firm D call. This TCR derives from a human donor with low-grade glioma or glioblastoma, undergoing nonglioma brain surgery, or in good health (not recorded which). Sample: glioma tissue, nonneoplastic brain tissue, or PBMCs (not recorded which). The CDR3 is CASRLGAGNSPLQF. The CDR3 region has the DNA TGTGCCAGCAGGCTGGGCGCGGGGAATTCACCCCTCCAGTTT.